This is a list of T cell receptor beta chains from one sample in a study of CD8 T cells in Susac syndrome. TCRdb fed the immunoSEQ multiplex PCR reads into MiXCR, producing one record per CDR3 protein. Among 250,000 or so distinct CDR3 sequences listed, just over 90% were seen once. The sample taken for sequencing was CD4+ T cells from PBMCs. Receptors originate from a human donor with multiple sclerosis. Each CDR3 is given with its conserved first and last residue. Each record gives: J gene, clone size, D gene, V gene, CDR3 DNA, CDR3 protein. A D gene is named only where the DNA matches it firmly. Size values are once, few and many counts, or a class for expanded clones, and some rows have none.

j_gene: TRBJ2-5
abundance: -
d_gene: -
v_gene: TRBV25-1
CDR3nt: TGTGCCAGCAGTGAAGTGTGGATGGGGGACAAGTACCAAGAGACCCAGTACTTC
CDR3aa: CASSEVWMGDKYQETQYF

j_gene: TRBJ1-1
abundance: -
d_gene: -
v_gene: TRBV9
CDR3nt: TGTGCCAGCAGCGAGGGACCCGTCGGGGGGTTTGAAGCTTTCTTT
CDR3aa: CASSEGPVGGFEAFF

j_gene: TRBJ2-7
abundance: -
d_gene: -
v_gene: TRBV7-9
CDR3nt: TGTGCCAGCAGCCGACAGGACCCGAGCTCCTACGAGCAGTACTTC
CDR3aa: CASSRQDPSSYEQYF

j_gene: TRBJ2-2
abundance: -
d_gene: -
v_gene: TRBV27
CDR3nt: TGTGCCAGCAGTTTCCGGGGCCGCTCTCACACCGGGGAGCTGTTTTTT
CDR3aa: CASSFRGRSHTGELFF

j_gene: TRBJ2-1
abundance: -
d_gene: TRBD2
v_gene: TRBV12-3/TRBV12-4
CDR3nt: TGTGCCAGCACCCCCCCGGGGGGGTACAATGAGCAGTTCTTC
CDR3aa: CASTPPGGYNEQFF

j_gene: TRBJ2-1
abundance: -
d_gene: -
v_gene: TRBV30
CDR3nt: TGTGCCTGGAGGGAATTCGGGTATGAGCAGTTCTTC
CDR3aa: CAWREFGYEQFF

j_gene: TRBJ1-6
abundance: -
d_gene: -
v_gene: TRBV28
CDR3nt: TGTGCCAGCAGTTTGCCGCCGGCGCTCGGGAATTCACCCCTCCACTTT
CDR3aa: CASSLPPALGNSPLHF

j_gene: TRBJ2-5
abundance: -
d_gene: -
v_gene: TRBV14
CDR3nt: TGTGCCAGCAGCCAAGACCAAGGGTACCAAGAGACCCAGTACTTC
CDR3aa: CASSQDQGYQETQYF

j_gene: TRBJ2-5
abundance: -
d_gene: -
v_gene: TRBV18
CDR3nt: TGTGCCAGCTCACCATCGGGGACGGAGACCCAGTACTTC
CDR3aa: CASSPSGTETQYF

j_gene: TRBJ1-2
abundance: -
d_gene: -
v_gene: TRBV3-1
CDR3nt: TGTGCCAGCAGCCACCCGCCCTATGGCTACACCTTC
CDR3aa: CASSHPPYGYTF

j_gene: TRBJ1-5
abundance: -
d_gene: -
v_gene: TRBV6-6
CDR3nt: TGTGCCAGTTCTAACCCTAATCAGCCCCAGCATTTT
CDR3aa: CASSNPNQPQHF

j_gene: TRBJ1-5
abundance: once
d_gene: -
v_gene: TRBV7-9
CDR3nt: TGTGCAGGAGGGGCTAATCAGCCCCAGCATTTT
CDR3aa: CAGGANQPQHF

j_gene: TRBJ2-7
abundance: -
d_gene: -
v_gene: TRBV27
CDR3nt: TGTGCCAGCAGCCGGGACCGATTCTCCTACGAGCAGTACTTC
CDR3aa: CASSRDRFSYEQYF

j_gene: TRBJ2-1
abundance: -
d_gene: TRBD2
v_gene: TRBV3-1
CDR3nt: TGTGCCAGCAGCCTCGGACTAGCGGATTACAATGAGCAGTTCTTC
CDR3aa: CASSLGLADYNEQFF

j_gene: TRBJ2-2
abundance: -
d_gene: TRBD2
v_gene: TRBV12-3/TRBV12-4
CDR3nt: TGTGCCAGCAGCCTCGTAGCGGGTGTTACCGGGGAGCTGTTTTTT
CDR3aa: CASSLVAGVTGELFF

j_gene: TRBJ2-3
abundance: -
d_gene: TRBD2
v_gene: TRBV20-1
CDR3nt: TGCAGTGCCACCACTAGCGCAAACACAGATACGCAGTATTTT
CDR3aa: CSATTSANTDTQYF

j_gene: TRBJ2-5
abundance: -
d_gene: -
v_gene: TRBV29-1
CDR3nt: TGCAGCGTTGAAGAAGGTCCAACTACCCCGTTAGAGACCCAGTACTTC
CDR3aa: CSVEEGPTTPLETQYF

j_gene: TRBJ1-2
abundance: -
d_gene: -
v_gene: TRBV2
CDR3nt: TGTGCCAGCAGTGACCCGGGAGAGAACTATGGCTACACCTTC
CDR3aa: CASSDPGENYGYTF

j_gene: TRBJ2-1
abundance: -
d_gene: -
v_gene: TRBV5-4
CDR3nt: TGTGCCAGCAGCCTCTCTCCGAGAGGCTCCTACAATGAGCAGTTCTTC
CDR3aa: CASSLSPRGSYNEQFF

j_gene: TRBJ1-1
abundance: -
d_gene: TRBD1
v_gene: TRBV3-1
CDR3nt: TGTGCCAGCAGCCAAGCGGGACAGGGGACTGAAGCTTTCTTT
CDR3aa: CASSQAGQGTEAFF

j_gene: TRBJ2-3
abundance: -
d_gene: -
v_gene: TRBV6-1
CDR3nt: TGTGCCAGCAGTCCGATGACAGGGAGGGGGGGAGATACGCAGTATTTT
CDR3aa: CASSPMTGRGGDTQYF

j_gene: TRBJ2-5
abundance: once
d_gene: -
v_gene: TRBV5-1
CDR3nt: TGCGCCAGCAGGGGGGGGCAACAAGAGACCCAGTACTTC
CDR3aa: CASRGGQQETQYF

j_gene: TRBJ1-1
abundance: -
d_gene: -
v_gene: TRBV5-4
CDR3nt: TGTGCCAGCAGCCCCCTGCCTGACACTGGAGCTTTCTTT
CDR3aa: CASSPLPDTGAFF

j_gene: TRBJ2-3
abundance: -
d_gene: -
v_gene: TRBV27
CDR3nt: TGTGCCAGCAGTGGACCAGGAGACTACACAGATACGCAGTATTTT
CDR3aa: CASSGPGDYTDTQYF

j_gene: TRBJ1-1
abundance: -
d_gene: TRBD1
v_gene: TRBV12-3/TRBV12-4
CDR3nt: TGTGCCAGCAGTCCACCTGCGGGACAGGGGGTTGAAGCTTTCTTT
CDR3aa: CASSPPAGQGVEAFF

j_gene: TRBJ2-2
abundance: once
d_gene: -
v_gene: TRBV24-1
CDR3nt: TGTGCCACCAGTGATCCGAGGAAGAACACCGGGGAGCTGTTTTTT
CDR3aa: CATSDPRKNTGELFF

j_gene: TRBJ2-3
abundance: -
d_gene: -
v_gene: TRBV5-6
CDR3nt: TGTGCCAGCAGCTTGTGGTCGGTCCTAGACACAGATACGCAGTATTTT
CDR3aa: CASSLWSVLDTDTQYF

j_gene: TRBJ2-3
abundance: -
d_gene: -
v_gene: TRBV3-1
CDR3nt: TGTGCCAGCAGCCACACAAAAAATACGCAGTATTTT
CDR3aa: CASSHTKNTQYF

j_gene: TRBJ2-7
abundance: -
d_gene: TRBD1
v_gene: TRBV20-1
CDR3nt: TGCAGTGCTAGAGACAATACGGGACAGGGAACCTACGAGCAGTACTTC
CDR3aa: CSARDNTGQGTYEQYF